This TCR beta chain came from a study of human thymus T cells. Study observations and caveats: Gene usage (both V and J) appeared biased in thymic and blood repertoires.

A word on this clone: Its cognate antigen is unknown.

Clones were read by immunoSEQ multiplex PCR, and TCRdb kept only the in-frame ones, dropping some. The sample has some 78,000 clones, roughly 96% seen once. Thymus specimens were resections from corrective heart surgery. Donors were healthy Finnish infants having corrective surgery for congenital heart defects. Germline V CDR1 and CDR2: GTSNPN, SVGIG (reference sequence). V was cut by 2 bases and J by 6 bases, with 22 bases left in between. This CDR3 has 17 residues. Sequenced sample: thymus tissue. The chain is built from TRBV30 and TRBJ1-4; possibly TRBD1 for D (6 bases). This clonotype originated in a boy younger than two with a congenital heart defect but otherwise immunologically healthy. CDR3 nucleotides: TGTGCCTGGAGTCAACTAGGACTCACAGGGATGGATGAAAAACTGTTTTTT. It specifies CAWSQLGLTGMDEKLFF. Full variable domain (outside the CDR3, taken from reference TRBV30 and TRBJ1-4): SQTIHQWPATLVQPVGSPLSLECTVEGTSNPNLYWYRQAAGRGLQLLFYSVGIGQISSEVPQNLSASRPQDRQFILSSKKLLLSDSGFYLCAWSQLGLTGMDEKLFFGSGTQLSVL.